This T cell receptor beta chain was captured by sequencing in a study of blood T cell repertoires in COVID-19. Germline assignment: CDR1 SGHKS and CDR2 YYEKEE (reference sequence). The trim removed 4 bases at V and 9 bases at J, leaving 7 bases unmatched. The CDR3 spans 15 residues. Using immunoSEQ multiplex PCR, the repertoire was profiled, and TCRdb retains in-frame clones only, with some absent. The data show 200,000 to 250,000 clones, approximately 82% seen once. This clone was seen just once. The chain couples TRBV5-5 to TRBJ2-1; 13 positions agree with TRBD2. Sequenced sample: peripheral blood. The sequence was obtained from a middle-aged woman with acute or convalescent COVID-19. The CDR3 sequence is CASSPGLAGRGEQFF. The CDR3 DNA reads TGTGCCAGCAGCCCGGGACTAGCGGGAAGGGGTGAGCAGTTCTTC.